The 2 T cell receptor beta chains below come from one sample, sequenced in a study of identical twins' blood T cells. TCRdb re-analysed the 5' RACE reads in MiXCR, keeping a single row per CDR3 protein. The sample carries roughly 380,000 distinct CDR3 sequences, roughly 28% recorded once. The sample was PBMCs. These TCRs come from a woman between 18 and 49 years old in good health.

This clonotype was seen only a few times. The chain joins TRBV11-2 to TRBJ1-2; 8 bases are shared with TRBD1. This CDR3 comprises 16 residues. Germline assignment: CDR1 SGHAT and CDR2 FQNNGV. The J segment lost 7 bases and the V segment lost 3 bases, leaving 13 bases of the junction unmatched. The CDR3 protein is CASSFTTGTGSFGYTF. As DNA, the CDR3 is TGTGCCAGCAGCTTCACAACCGGGACAGGATCTTTTGGCTACACCTTC.

The chain carries TRBV19 and TRBJ1-2, with 7 bases matching TRBD1. The CDR3 is 14 residues long. V shed 6 bases, J shed 4 bases, and the junction held 8 bases outside the gene matches. Germline V lookup: CDR1 LNHDA, CDR2 SQIVND (reference sequence). CDR3 in amino acids: CASRASRGIYGYTF. CDR3 in DNA: TGTGCCAGTAGGGCCTCCAGGGGGATCTATGGCTACACCTTC.